This T cell receptor beta chain comes out of a study of CD8 T cells in Susac syndrome. About 0.5 to 1 ug RNA was reverse transcribed with random hexamers. An immunoSEQ multiplex PCR generated amplified TCR beta CDR3 products spanning 54 Vbeta and 13 Jbeta. MiXCR, applied by TCRdb to the immunoSEQ multiplex PCR reads, yields one record per CDR3 protein. This sample has 110,000 or so distinct CDR3 sequences, with just under 95% found just once. The CDR3 consists of 13 residues. The ends were cut back, 4 bases at V and 9 bases at J, with 13 bases in the middle. Per the germline V gene, CDR1 is LGHDT and CDR2 is YNNKEL (reference sequence). CD8+ and CD4+ T cells circulating in blood were sequenced for TCR beta. Healthy donors constituted the control group, matched for age and sex. FACS enriched CD8+ TEMRA cells, while bulk CD8+ and CD4+ were negatively isolated.

The sequencing input was CD8+ T cells from PBMCs. V gene TRBV3-1 combines with J gene TRBJ2-1, with D tentatively TRBD2 (6 bases). The receptor's source is a human donor in good health. CDR3 nucleotides: TGTGCCAGCAGCCTCGGCGCGCGGGGTGAGCAGTTCTTC. Translated, it gives CASSLGARGEQFF.